Below, one T cell receptor beta chain is given with its context. A few counts support this clone. This receptor's antigen is unknown. Qualities for individual bases were not recorded, and no much larger clone is one base off. Including cysteine and phenylalanine, the CDR3 has 13 amino acids. The entry retains the CDR3 DNA only, 39 bases that are in frame from base 1. The CDR1 and CDR2 encoded by the germline V gene are SGHTA and FQGNSA. Trimming leaves V shorter by 3 bases and J shorter by 8 bases, with the junction holding 4 bases beyond the gene matches. The sample is drawn from a study of CD8+ T cells in alopecia areata (dated by TCRdb to 2017 to 2018). Background on the whole study: The treated patients, all with moderate-to-severe alopecia areata, were enrolled in an open-label pilot trial of oral tofacitinib given at 5 to 10 mg twice daily. Tofacitinib was administered for 6 to 18 months, and 6 months of follow-up off drug were then conducted to assess delayed response and recurrence. High-throughput TCRbeta sequencing was used to examine T cell clonal expansion in alopecia areata in both the C3H/HeJ mouse model and human patients. Scalp tissue and sorted CD4+ and CD8+ peripheral blood T cells from patchy and totalis/universalis alopecia areata patients and from healthy controls were covered by human TCRbeta sequencing. Tofacitinib-treated patients had biopsies at baseline and at 4 and 24 weeks of treatment, with a later scalp biopsy in several patients. Scalp clonality was compared across normal scalp (n=4), patchy alopecia areata scalp (n=8), and alopecia totalis/universalis scalp (n=8). The RNA source kit depended on sample type: the PAXgene miRNA kit for fixed scalp, the miRNeasy kit for PBMCs, and the RNeasy kit for mouse skin. TCRbeta CDR3 regions were amplified by immunoSEQ multiplex PCR using 35 Vbeta forward and 13 Jbeta reverse primers.

The time point label, read with the paper, signifies: baseline before oral tofacitinib. Peripheral blood and lesional scalp punch biopsies were obtained from patients with alopecia areata. PBMCs were isolated by density centrifugation and stained for CD3, CD4 and CD8, after which CD4+ and CD8+ T cells were sorted on a FACSAria. To prepare the library, the immunoSEQ multiplex PCR assay was applied. RNA was extracted from all samples and reverse transcribed into cDNA, which served as template for TCR sequencing. SuperScript III was used to make first-strand cDNA, primed with a 2:1 mix of oligo-dT and random hexamers. A synthetic immune receptor repertoire was used to assess amplification bias, and residual bias was removed computationally. The source study handled its data this way. Raw reads were preprocessed to remove errors, and CDR3 was defined according to IMGT conventions as the region from the conserved cysteine to phenylalanine. Clonality was computed as 1 minus the Shannon entropy, with the entropy normalized by log2 of the number of productive unique TCRs. Whether scalp clones were CD4 or CD8 was inferred by matching scalp TCRbeta sequences against CD4 and CD8 repertoires sorted from blood. The immuneACCESS repertoire file appears here via TCRdb, limited to in-frame rearrangements. These files lack a portion of the clones; in checked studies, under half of the deficit traces to unresolved V genes, and the cause of the others is not known. V and J calls and clone size come straight from that table; D and trimming were deduced from the DNA. This sample gives about 150,000 clones in total; around 60% of them show up just once. Roughly 6.5% of the sample lies in the top ten.

Overall results and qualifications from the work: Compared with normal scalp, lesional scalp had higher clonality and more expanded CD8+ clones, particularly in alopecia totalis/universalis, a pattern that suggests antigenic drive. Shared TCR sequences between patients were less evident than in mice, which may be partly attributable to HLA diversity in the patient population. Resident alphabeta T cells in normal human skin are also sequenced, complicating scalp TCR repertoire analysis, unlike mouse skin dominated by gammadelta T cells.

The chain uses TRBV7-2 and TRBJ1-2; TRBD1 agrees with 9 junctional bases. The material was CD4+ T cells sorted from blood, obtained at week 0. This clonotype originated in a human donor with alopecia areata. The sequenced DNA is TGTGCCAGCAGCTTCCAGGGGACAGGGGGCTACACCTTC. Its protein is CASSFQGTGGYTF.